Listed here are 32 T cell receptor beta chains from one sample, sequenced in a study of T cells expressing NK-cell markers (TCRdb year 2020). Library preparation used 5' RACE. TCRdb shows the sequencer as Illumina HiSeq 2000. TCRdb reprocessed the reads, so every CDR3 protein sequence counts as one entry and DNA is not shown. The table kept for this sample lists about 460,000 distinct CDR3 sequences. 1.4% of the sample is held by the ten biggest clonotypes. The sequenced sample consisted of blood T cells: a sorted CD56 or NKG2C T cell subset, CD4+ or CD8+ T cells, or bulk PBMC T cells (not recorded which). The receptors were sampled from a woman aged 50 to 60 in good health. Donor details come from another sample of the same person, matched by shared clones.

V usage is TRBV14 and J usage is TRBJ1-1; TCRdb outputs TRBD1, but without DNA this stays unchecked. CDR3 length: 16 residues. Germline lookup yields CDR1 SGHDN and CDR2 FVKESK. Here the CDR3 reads CASSLNSHRMGTEAFF.

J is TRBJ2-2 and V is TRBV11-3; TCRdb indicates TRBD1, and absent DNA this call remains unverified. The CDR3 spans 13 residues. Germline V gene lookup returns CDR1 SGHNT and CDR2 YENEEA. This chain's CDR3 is CASSRPGDGELFF. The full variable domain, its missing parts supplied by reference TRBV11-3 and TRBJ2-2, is EAGVVQSPRYKIIEKKQPVAFWCNPISGHNTLYWYLQNLGQGPELLIRYENEEAVDDSQLPKDRFSAERLKGVDSTLKIQPAELGDSAVYLCASSRPGDGELFFGEGSRLTVL.

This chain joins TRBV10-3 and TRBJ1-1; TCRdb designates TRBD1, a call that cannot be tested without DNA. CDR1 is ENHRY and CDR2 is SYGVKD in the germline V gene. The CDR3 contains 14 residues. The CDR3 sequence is CAISDPGDGVAAFF.

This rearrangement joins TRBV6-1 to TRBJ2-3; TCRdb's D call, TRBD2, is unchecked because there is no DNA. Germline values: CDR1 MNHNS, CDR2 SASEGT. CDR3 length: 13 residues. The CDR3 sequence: CASREPGRDTQYF.

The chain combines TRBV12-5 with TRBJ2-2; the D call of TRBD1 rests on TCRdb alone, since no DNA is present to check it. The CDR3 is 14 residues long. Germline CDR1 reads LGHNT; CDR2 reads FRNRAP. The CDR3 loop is CASYRVALGGELFF.

CDR3 region: CASRGAGQNYNEQFF. The rearrangement uses TRBV5-1 and TRBJ2-1; with no DNA, the TCRdb D assignment of TRBD1 cannot be verified. CDR3 length: 15 amino acids. Per the germline V gene, CDR1 is SGHRS and CDR2 is YFSETQ.

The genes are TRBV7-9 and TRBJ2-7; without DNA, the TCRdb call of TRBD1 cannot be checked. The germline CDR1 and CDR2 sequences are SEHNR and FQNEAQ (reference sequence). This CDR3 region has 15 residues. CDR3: CAVFNDPGISYEQYF.

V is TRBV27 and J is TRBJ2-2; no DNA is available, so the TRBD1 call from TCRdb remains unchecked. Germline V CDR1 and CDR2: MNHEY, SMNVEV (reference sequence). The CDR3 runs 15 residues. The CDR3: CASSLGRQGTGELFF.

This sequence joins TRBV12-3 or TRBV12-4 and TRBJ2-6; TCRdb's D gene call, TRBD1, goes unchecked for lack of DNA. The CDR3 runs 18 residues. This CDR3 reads CASSFISRGSPGANVLTF.

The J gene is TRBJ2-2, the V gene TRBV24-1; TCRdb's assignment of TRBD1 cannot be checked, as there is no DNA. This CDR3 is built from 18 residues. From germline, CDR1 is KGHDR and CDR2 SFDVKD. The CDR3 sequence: CATSDLPGQGTNTGELFF.

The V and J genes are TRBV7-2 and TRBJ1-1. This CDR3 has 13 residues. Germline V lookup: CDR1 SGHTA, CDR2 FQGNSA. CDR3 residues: CASSYLRSREAFF.

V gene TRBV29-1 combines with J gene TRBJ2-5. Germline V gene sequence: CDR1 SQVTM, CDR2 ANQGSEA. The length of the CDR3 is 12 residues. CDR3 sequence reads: CSAVLDGETQYF.

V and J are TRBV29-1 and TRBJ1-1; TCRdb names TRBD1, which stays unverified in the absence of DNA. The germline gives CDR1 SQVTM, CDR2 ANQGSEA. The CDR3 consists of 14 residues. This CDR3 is CSVALGQPNTEAFF.

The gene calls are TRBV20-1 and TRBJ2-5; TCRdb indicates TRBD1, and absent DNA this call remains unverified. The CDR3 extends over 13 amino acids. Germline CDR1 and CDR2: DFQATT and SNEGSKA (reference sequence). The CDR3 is CSAVGTGGKTQYF.

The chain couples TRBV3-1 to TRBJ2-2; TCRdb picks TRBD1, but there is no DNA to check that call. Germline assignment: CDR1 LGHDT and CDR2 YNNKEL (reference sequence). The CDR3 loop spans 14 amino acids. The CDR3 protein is CASSQFRDTGELFF.

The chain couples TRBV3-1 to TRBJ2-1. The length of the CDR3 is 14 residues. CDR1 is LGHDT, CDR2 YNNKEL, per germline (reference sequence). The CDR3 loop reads CASSQDTGYNEQFF.

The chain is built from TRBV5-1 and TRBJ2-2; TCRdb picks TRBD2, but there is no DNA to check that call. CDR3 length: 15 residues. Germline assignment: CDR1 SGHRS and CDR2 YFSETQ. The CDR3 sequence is CASSVTSSNTGELFF.

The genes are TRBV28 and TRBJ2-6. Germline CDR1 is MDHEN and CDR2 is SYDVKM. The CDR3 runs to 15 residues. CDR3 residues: CASFTAVSGANVLTF. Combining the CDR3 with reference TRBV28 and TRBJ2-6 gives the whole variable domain DVKVTQSSRYLVKRTGEKVFLECVQDMDHENMFWYRQDPGLGLRLIYFSYDVKMKEKGDIPEGYSVSREKKERFSLILESASTNQTSMYLCASFTAVSGANVLTFGAGSRLTVL.

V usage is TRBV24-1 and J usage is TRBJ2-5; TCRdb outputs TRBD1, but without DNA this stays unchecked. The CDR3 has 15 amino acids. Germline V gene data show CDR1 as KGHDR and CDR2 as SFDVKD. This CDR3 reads CATSDPTGGQETQYF.

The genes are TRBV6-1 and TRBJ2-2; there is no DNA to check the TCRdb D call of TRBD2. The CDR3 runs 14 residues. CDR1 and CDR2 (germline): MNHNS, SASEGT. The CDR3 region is CASSVGRAAGELFF.

The CDR3 sequence: CASSPRLAGLFYEQYF. The gene calls are TRBV7-8 and TRBJ2-7; TCRdb indicates TRBD2, and absent DNA this call remains unverified. The CDR3 loop spans 16 amino acids. Germline CDR1 and CDR2: SGHVS and FQNEAQ.

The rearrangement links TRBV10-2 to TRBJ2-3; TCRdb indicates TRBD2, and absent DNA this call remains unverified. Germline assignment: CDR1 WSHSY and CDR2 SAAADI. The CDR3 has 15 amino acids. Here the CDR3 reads CASSESAGGRDTQYF.

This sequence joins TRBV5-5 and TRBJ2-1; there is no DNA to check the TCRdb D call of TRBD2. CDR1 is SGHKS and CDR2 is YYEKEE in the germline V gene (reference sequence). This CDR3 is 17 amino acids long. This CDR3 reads CPSSLGLGLAGVGEQFF.

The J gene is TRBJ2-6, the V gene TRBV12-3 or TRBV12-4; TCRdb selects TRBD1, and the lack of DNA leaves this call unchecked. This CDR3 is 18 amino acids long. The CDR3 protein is CASSLAPGRGSGANVLTF.

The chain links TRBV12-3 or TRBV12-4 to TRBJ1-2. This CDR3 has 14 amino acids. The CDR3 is CASSLSTSGGGYTF.

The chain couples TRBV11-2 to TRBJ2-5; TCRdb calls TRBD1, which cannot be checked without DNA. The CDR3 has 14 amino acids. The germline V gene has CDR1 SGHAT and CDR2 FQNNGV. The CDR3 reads CASSLRLGQETQYF.

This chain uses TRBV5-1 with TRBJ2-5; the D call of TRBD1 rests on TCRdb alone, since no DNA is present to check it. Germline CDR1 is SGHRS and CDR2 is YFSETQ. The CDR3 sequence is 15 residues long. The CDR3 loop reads CASSLVPGWLETQYF.

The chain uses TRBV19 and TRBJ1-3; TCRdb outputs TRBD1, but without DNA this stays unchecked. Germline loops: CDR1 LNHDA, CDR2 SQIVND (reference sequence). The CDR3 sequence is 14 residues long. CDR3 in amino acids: CASSYRGGGNTIYF.

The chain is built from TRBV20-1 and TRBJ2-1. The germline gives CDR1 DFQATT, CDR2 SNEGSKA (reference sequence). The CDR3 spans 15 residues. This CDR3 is CSARGLADSYNEQFF.

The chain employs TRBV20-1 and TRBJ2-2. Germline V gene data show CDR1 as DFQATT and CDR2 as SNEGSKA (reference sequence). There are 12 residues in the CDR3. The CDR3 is CSARDLTGELFF.

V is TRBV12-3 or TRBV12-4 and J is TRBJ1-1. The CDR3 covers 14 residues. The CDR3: CASSLGSTGTEAFF.

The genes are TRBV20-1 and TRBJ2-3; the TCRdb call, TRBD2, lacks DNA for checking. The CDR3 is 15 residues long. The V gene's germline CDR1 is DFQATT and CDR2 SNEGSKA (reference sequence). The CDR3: CSASPLSGNTDTQYF.